Below, one T cell receptor beta chain is given with its context. The sample belongs to a study of blood T cell repertoires in COVID-19. This table comes from immunoSEQ multiplex PCR, and its TCRdb copy is limited to in-frame clones, with some not included. Among about 53,000 clones, 86% were seen once, and the ten largest hold 2.5% to 3%. Sequences were obtained from peripheral blood. The clonotype originates from an elderly man with acute or convalescent COVID-19.

Here the CDR3 DNA reads TGTGCCAGCAGTGAATGGGGAGGGCTCCCTCCCATATACGAGCAGTACTTC. Translated, it gives CASSEWGGLPPIYEQYF. The chain recombines TRBV6-1 with TRBJ2-7, with TRBD2 identical over 7 bases. The CDR3 runs 17 residues. The ends lost 2 bases at V and 4 bases at J; junction bases unmatched: 14. The germline V gene encodes CDR1 MNHNS and CDR2 SASEGT.